Listed here are 9 T cell receptor beta chains from one sample, sequenced in a study of technical replicates of blood from a few donors. Some clones are missing from TCRdb's copy, which holds only in-frame ones; the method was immunoSEQ multiplex PCR. Of approximately 77,000 clones in the sample, around 94% were seen once. The sample taken for sequencing was T cells isolated from PBMCs. These receptors were collected from a human donor in good health.

This clone is a singleton in its sample. The V call is TRBV10-1, the J call TRBJ1-5; D not certain. The germline gives CDR1 WNHNN, CDR2 SYGVQD (reference sequence). V was cut by 4 bases and J by 3 bases, with 7 bases left in between. The CDR3 is 13 amino acids. This CDR3 is CASSAQVNQPQHF. The CDR3 DNA reads TGCGCCAGCAGTGCCCAGGTCAATCAGCCCCAGCATTTT.

This chain connects TRBV11-3 to TRBJ2-1; perhaps TRBD2 as D (5 bases). Trimming took 1 base from V and 1 from J, leaving 8 bases between them. The CDR3 totals 15 residues. Germline values: CDR1 SGHNT, CDR2 YENEEA. CDR3 sequence (DNA): TGTGCCAGCAGCTTAGTAACTAGTTCCTACAATGAGCAGTTCTTC. Its translation is CASSLVTSSYNEQFF. Full variable domain (remainder filled in from reference TRBV11-3 and TRBJ2-1): EAGVVQSPRYKIIEKKQPVAFWCNPISGHNTLYWYLQNLGQGPELLIRYENEEAVDDSQLPKDRFSAERLKGVDSTLKIQPAELGDSAVYLCASSLVTSSYNEQFFGPGTRLTVL.

The chain recombines TRBV11-2 with TRBJ2-7; D is unclear. This CDR3 has 13 amino acids. CDR1 and CDR2 from the germline V gene are SGHAT and FQNNGV. V gave up 5 bases and J gave up 3 bases, with 11 bases separating them. This CDR3 reads CASSPGPFYEQYF. CDR3 DNA: TGTGCCAGCAGCCCTGGGCCGTTCTACGAGCAGTACTTC.

Turning to this clone: A read error may produce the germline difference seen at one junction end. V gene TRBV13 combines with J gene TRBJ2-7; D may be TRBD2 (6 bases). Germline lookup yields CDR1 PRHDT and CDR2 FYEKMQ (reference sequence). CDR3 length: 13 amino acids. DNA for the CDR3: TGTGCCAGCCGGGCGGGATACTTTTACGAGCAGTGCTTC. Protein product: CASRAGYFYEQCF.

This sequence joins TRBV4-1 and TRBJ1-5; D is unresolved. Per germline, CDR1 MGHRA and CDR2 YSYEKL. There are 15 residues in the CDR3. V lost 0 bases, J lost 4 bases, and 10 bases lay in between. CDR3 in DNA: TGCGCCAGCAGCCAAGATCCGCTCCTAAATCAGCCCCAGCATTTT. Residues: CASSQDPLLNQPQHF.

Written as DNA, the CDR3 is TGTGCCAGCAGTTTTTCTAGCGGCTACCAAGAGACCCAGTACTTC. Protein product: CASSFSSGYQETQYF. The chain couples TRBV27 to TRBJ2-5, with 7 positions matching TRBD2. CDR1 and CDR2 (germline): MNHEY, SMNVEV (reference sequence). This CDR3 comprises 15 residues. V dropped 3 bases and J dropped 0; count of bases not matched to a gene: 4.

The CDR3 reads CASSSTSGIYNEQFF. The CDR3 DNA reads as TGTGCCAGCAGTTCTACTAGCGGGATATACAATGAGCAGTTCTTC. The chain links TRBV27 to TRBJ2-1; 10 bases align to TRBD2. The germline V gene has CDR1 MNHEY and CDR2 SMNVEV (reference sequence). Trimming took 4 bases from V and 4 from J; bases not matched to a gene: 4. The CDR3 extends over 15 amino acids.

J is TRBJ2-5 and V is TRBV19; TRBD2 matches 13 bases. The V gene end was trimmed by 3 bases and the J gene end by 5 bases; junction bases not matched to a gene: 9. This CDR3 has 17 amino acids. The germline V gene has CDR1 LNHDA and CDR2 SQIVND (reference sequence). CDR3 in amino acids: CASSIGLAGALLETQYF. CDR3 coding DNA: TGTGCCAGTAGTATCGGACTAGCGGGAGCCCTTTTGGAGACCCAGTACTTC.

The V and J genes are TRBV6-5 and TRBJ1-2; 7 bases line up with TRBD1. The CDR3 has 13 residues. CDR1 MNHEY and CDR2 SVGAGI come from the germline V gene. With V trimmed by 5 bases and J by 4 bases, 4 bases remained unmatched. The chain's CDR3 is CASSSDRVYGYTF. The CDR3 DNA reads as TGTGCCAGCAGTAGCGACAGGGTCTATGGCTACACCTTC.